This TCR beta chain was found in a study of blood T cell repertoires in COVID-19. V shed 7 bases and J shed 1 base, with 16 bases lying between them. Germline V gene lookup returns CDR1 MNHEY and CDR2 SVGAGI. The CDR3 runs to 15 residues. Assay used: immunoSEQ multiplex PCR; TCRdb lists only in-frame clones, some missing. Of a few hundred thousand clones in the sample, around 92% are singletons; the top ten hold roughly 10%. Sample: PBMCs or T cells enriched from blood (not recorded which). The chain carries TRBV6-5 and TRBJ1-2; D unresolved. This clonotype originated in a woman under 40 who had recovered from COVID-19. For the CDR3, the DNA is TGTGCCAGCACCTCATGGTCGGGATTTAACTATGGCTACACCTTC. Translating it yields CASTSWSGFNYGYTF.